The next 14 T cell receptor beta chains were all read from a single sample in a study of T cells after yellow fever vaccination (dated by TCRdb to 2018 to 2020). The treatment or condition label of this sample denotes: live attenuated yellow fever vaccine strain. The library relied on 5' RACE. Reads for this sample came from an Illumina NovaSeq 6000. TCRdb cleaned the public reads at Q25 with fastp, built clones with MiXCR and kept in-frame beta chains. Here each entry gathers all rows of one CDR3 protein and keeps the most common genes and DNA. Within this sample are about 250,000 distinct CDR3 sequences, with around 3.5% of them counted one time only. Of the sample, 15% to 20% is held by the ten largest clones. Sequencing was performed on PBMCs, taken 15 days after the yellow fever booster vaccination. All receptors derive from a man between 18 and 35 years old who received the YFV17D yellow fever vaccine.

This clonotype was observed at least ten times. The chain carries TRBV5-4 and TRBJ2-3, with unresolved D. CDR1 SGHNT and CDR2 YYREEE come from the germline V gene (reference sequence). The CDR3 is 15 residues long. Deletions cut 0 bases from V and 5 bases from J, with 13 bases between. CDR3 sequence reads: CASSLAMRWGDTQYF. CDR3 sequence (DNA): TGTGCCAGCAGCTTGGCCATGAGGTGGGGAGATACGCAGTATTTT.

This clonotype was picked up many times. The V gene is TRBV11-2, the J gene TRBJ2-5; 9 positions match TRBD1. V lost 5 bases and J lost 3; bases outside the gene matches: 1. Germline CDR1 and CDR2: SGHAT and FQNNGV. The CDR3 spans 13 residues. The CDR3 sequence is CASSTGGEETQYF. For the CDR3, the DNA is TGTGCCAGCAGCACAGGGGGCGAAGAGACCCAGTACTTC.

The sample holds many counts of this clonotype. The chain joins TRBV5-6 to TRBJ1-3, with D unclear. The V gene's germline CDR1 is SGHDT and CDR2 YYEEEE. Between the trimmed V and J ends, which lost 6 bases and 1 base, there was a span of 5 bases. This CDR3 spans 12 amino acids. CDR3 region: CASKASGNTIYF. CDR3 nucleotides: TGTGCCAGCAAGGCGTCTGGAAACACCATATATTTT.

The chain has TRBV7-2 and TRBJ2-5; D is perhaps TRBD1 or TRBD2 (6 bases each). The germline V gene encodes CDR1 SGHTA and CDR2 FQGNSA. The CDR3 totals 14 residues. V lost 2 bases to trimming and J lost 5 bases, with 12 bases between them. The DNA of the CDR3 is TGTGCCAGCAGCTTAAGTAACGGGGGCGAGACCCAGTACTTC. Its protein product is CASSLSNGGETQYF.

The chain combines TRBV5-4 with TRBJ2-5, with D unresolved. V gave up 0 bases and J gave up 3 bases, with 6 bases separating them. This CDR3 contains 13 residues. Germline assignment: CDR1 SGHNT and CDR2 YYREEE (reference sequence). The CDR3 protein is CASSLATKETQYF. The CDR3 DNA reads as TGTGCCAGCAGCTTGGCTACAAAAGAGACCCAGTACTTC.

This clonotype was found many times. The chain couples TRBV19 to TRBJ2-2; no clear D. The germline gives CDR1 LNHDA, CDR2 SQIVND (reference sequence). The CDR3 extends over 13 amino acids. Trimming stripped 6 bases from V and 4 bases from J, with 9 bases between. The CDR3 loop is CASRGTSTGELFF. CDR3 coding DNA: TGTGCCAGTAGGGGTACGAGCACCGGGGAGCTGTTTTTT.

This clonotype was recorded at least ten times. The chain carries TRBV9 and TRBJ2-5; TRBD2 aligns across 8 bases. With V trimmed by 0 bases and J by 1 base, 8 bases remained unmatched. The CDR3 length is 17 residues. Germline loops: CDR1 SGDLS, CDR2 YYNGEE. CDR3 sequence reads: CASSVDGGDSGQETQYF. CDR3 DNA sequence: TGTGCCAGCAGCGTAGACGGGGGGGACTCGGGCCAAGAGACCCAGTACTTC. Complete variable domain (other parts from reference TRBV9 and TRBJ2-5): DSGVTQTPKHLITATGQRVTLRCSPRSGDLSVYWYQQSLDQGLQFLIQYYNGEERAKGNILERFSAQQFPDLHSELNLSSLELGDSALYFCASSVDGGDSGQETQYFGPGTRLLVL.

This clonotype came up many times. The rearrangement uses TRBV18 and TRBJ1-4; 7 nucleotides agree with TRBD1. In germline, CDR1 is KGHSH, CDR2 LQKENI. The CDR3 covers 14 residues. V lost 5 bases and J lost 7; bases outside the gene matches: 7. CDR3 protein: CASSSDRQGEKLFF. CDR3 nucleotides: TGTGCCAGCTCATCGGACAGGCAGGGTGAAAAACTGTTTTTT.

In its sample, this clonotype was seen many times. This sequence joins TRBV7-2 and TRBJ2-2, with D unclear. The CDR3 is 15 amino acids. Trimming left V 5 bases short and J 6 bases short, with 16 bases between. Germline lookup yields CDR1 SGHTA and CDR2 FQGNSA. CDR3 in amino acids: CASSLLNSFAGELFF. The CDR3 bases are TGTGCCAGCAGCCTACTCAACTCGTTCGCCGGGGAGCTGTTTTTT.

As to this clonotype: This sequence may be a read error, since a much larger clone differs from it by one base. The rearrangement joins TRBV5-1 to TRBJ2-3, with no clear D. The length of the CDR3 is 15 residues. The ends were cut back, 4 bases at V and 6 bases at J, with 18 bases in the middle. Germline values: CDR1 SGHRS, CDR2 YFSETQ. CDR3 sequence: CASSQPDTWSDTQYF. The CDR3 DNA sequence: TGCGCCAGCAGCCAACCTGATACATGGTCGGATACGCAGTATTTT.

There are many counts of this clonotype. This chain's CDR3 is CASSLVAGKREKLFF. The DNA of the CDR3 is TGTGCCAGCAGCTTAGTGGCAGGAAAGCGTGAAAAACTGTTTTTT. The chain carries TRBV7-9 and TRBJ1-4; no firm D call. V was cut by 1 base and J by 7 bases, with 13 bases left in between. Germline CDR1 SEHNR, CDR2 FQNEAQ (reference sequence). The CDR3 loop spans 15 amino acids.

This clonotype was seen at least ten times. The V call is TRBV10-3, the J call TRBJ2-2; D is unresolved. The CDR3 consists of 13 residues. Germline V gene lookup returns CDR1 ENHRY and CDR2 SYGVKD. V was clipped by 6 bases and J by 3 bases, with 8 bases between them. The CDR3 is CAIRGNYTGELFF. CDR3 DNA: TGTGCCATCAGGGGGAATTACACCGGGGAGCTGTTTTTT.

As for this clonotype: This could be a read error, since a much larger clone is one nucleotide away. In DNA form, the CDR3 reads TGTGCCAGCAGCTTCGGCGGGGAAAATACGCAGCATTTT. Its protein product is CASSFGGENTQHF. J is TRBJ2-3 and V is TRBV7-2; D uncertain. The J call may be wrong; the DNA end is better matched by TRBJ1-5. There are 13 residues in the CDR3. Per germline, CDR1 SGHTA and CDR2 FQGNSA.

This clonotype was detected ten times or more. The chain couples TRBV5-1 to TRBJ2-6; D unclear. V was clipped by 4 bases and J by 4 bases, with 9 bases between them. The CDR3 runs 14 residues. CDR1 and CDR2 (germline): SGHRS, YFSETQ. CDR3 nucleotide sequence: TGCGCCAGCAGCAGGGATCCAGGGGCCAACGTCCTGACTTTC. Residues: CASSRDPGANVLTF.